This T cell receptor (beta chain) was sequenced during a study of shared clonotypes between healthy human individuals. Study-level points and caveats: In general, naive subsets displayed greater estimated richness than memory subsets did. Across several donors, naive CD4 shared roughly 5.1%, naive CD8 around 3.5%, memory CD4 roughly 2.3%, memory CD8 0.4% to 0.5%.

With respect to this clone: Its antigen is undetermined.

CDR3 size: 13 residues. CDR1 SGHKS and CDR2 YYEKEE come from the germline V gene (reference sequence). V gave up 4 bases and J gave up 4 bases; unmatched junction bases: 4. The assay was immunoSEQ multiplex PCR, and TCRdb's table has in-frame clones only and misses some. The table records roughly 1 million clones, 78% of them present only once. Sequences were obtained from memory CD4+ T cells from PBMCs. Specified subset: CD45RA-negative fraction. The sequence was collected from a man aged 18 to 30 in good health. Some clones in this sample may be carry-over from other donors' samples. The V and J genes are TRBV5-5 and TRBJ1-2, with TRBD1 matching over 7 bases. CDR3 sequence reads: CASSPRDSYGYTF. The DNA of the CDR3 is TGTGCCAGCAGCCCGCGGGACAGCTATGGCTACACCTTC.